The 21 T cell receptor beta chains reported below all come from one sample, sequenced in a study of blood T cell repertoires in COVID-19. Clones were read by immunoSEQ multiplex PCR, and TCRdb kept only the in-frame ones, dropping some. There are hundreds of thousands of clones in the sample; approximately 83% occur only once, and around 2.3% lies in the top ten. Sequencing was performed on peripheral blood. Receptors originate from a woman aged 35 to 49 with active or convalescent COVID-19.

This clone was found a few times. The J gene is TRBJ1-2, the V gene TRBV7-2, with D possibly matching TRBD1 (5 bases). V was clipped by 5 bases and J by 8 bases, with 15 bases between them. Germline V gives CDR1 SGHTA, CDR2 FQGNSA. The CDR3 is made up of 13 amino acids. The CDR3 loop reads CASSGSQGEGYTF. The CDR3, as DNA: TGTGCCAGCAGCGGTAGTCAGGGCGAGGGCTACACCTTC.

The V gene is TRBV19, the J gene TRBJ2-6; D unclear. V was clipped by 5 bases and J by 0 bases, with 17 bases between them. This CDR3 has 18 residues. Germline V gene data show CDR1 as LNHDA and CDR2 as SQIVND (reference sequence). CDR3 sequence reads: CASSVTVGYRSGANVLTF. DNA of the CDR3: TGTGCCAGTAGTGTAACAGTGGGTTACCGCTCTGGGGCCAACGTCCTGACTTTC.

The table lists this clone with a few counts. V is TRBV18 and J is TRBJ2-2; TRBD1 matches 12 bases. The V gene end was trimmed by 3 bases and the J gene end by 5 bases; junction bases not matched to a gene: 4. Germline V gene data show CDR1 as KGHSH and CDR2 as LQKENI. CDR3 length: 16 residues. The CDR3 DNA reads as TGTGCCAGCTCACCCGAGGGACAGGGGGCGACCGGGGAGCTGTTTTTT. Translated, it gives CASSPEGQGATGELFF.

Written as DNA, the CDR3 is TGTGCCTCCAGCGTGAGGGCTACGGGCAATCAGCCCCAGCATTTT. This codes for CASSVRATGNQPQHF. The chain is built from TRBV5-6 and TRBJ1-5; D uncertain. Trimming removed 10 bases at V and 2 bases at J, with 19 bases between. This CDR3 comprises 15 residues. Looked up from germline, CDR1 is SGHDT and CDR2 is YYEEEE.

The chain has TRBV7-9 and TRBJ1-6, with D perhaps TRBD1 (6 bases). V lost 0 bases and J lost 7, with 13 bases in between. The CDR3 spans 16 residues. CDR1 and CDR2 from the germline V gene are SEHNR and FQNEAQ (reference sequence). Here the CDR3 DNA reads TGTGCCAGCAGCTTAGCGGGGGCAGGCCTAAATTCACCCCTCCACTTT. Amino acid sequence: CASSLAGAGLNSPLHF.

The CDR3 sequence: CASSILAGATNEKLFF. CDR3 nucleotide sequence: TGTGCCAGCAGCATCCTAGCAGGGGCAACTAATGAAAAACTGTTTTTT. The V and J genes are TRBV5-6 and TRBJ1-4; a weak D match, TRBD1 (6 bases). CDR1 SGHDT and CDR2 YYEEEE come from the germline V gene. The germline V and J ends were trimmed by 4 bases and 0 bases, with 13 bases remaining between them. The CDR3 sequence is 16 residues long. Based on the CDR3 plus reference TRBV5-6 and TRBJ1-4, the full variable domain is DAGVTQSPTHLIKTRGQQVTLRCSPKSGHDTVSWYQQALGQGPQFIFQYYEEEERQRGNFPDRFSGHQFPNYSSELNVNALLLGDSALYLCASSILAGATNEKLFFGSGTQLSVL.

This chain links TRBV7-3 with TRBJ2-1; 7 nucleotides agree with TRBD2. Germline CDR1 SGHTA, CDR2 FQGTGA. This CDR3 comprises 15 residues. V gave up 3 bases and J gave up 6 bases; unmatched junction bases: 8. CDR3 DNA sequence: TGTGCCAGCAGCTTGGGCGGGAGCAAGGGCAATGAGCAGTTCTTC. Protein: CASSLGGSKGNEQFF.

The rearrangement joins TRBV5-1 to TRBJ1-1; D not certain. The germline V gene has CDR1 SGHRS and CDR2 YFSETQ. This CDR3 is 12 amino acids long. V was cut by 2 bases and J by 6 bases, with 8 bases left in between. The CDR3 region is CASSFPGAEAFF. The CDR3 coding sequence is TGCGCCAGCAGCTTCCCCGGTGCTGAAGCTTTCTTT.

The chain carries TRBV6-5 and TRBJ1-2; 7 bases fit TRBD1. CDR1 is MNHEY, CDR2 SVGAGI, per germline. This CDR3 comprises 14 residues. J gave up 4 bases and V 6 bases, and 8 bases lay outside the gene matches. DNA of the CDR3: TGTGCCAGCAGCGACCCGGGACAGAGCTATGGCTACACCTTC. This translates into CASSDPGQSYGYTF.

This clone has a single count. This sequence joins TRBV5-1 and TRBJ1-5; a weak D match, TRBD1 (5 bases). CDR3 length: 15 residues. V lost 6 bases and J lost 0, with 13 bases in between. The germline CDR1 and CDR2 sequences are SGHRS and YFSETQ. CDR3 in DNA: TGCGCCAGCATCCCGACAGTTTATAGCAATCAGCCCCAGCATTTT. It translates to CASIPTVYSNQPQHF.

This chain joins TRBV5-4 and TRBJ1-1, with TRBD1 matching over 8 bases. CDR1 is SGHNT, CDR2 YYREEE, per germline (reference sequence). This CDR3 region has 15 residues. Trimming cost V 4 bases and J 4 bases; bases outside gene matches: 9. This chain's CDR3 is CASSLRGQKGTEAFF. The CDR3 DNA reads TGTGCCAGCAGCCTCAGGGGGCAGAAAGGCACTGAAGCTTTCTTT.

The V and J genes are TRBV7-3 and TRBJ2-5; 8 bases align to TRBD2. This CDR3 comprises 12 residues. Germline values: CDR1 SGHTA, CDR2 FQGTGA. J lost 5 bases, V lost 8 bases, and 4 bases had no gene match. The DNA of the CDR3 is TGTGCCAGCTCCGGGACTAGTGAGACCCAGTACTTC. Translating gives CASSGTSETQYF.

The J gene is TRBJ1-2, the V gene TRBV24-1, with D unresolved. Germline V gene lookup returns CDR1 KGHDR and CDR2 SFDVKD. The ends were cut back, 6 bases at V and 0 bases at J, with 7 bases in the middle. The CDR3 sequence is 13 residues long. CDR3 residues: CATSTDSNYGYTF. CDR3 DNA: TGTGCCACCAGTACGGACTCTAACTATGGCTACACCTTC.

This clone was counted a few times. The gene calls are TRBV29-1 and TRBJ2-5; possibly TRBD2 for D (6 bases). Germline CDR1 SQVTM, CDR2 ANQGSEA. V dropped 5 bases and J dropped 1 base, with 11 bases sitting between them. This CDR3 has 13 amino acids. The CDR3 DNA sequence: TGCAGCGTTCCCGATAGCGGCCAAGAGACCCAGTACTTC. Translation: CSVPDSGQETQYF.

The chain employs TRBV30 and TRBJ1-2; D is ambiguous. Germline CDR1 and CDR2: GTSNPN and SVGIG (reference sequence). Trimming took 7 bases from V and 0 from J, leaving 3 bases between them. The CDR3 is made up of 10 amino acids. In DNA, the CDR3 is TGTGCCTCTTCTAACTATGGCTACACCTTC. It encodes CASSNYGYTF. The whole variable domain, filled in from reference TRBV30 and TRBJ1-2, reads SQTIHQWPATLVQPVGSPLSLECTVEGTSNPNLYWYRQAAGRGLQLLFYSVGIGQISSEVPQNLSASRPQDRQFILSSKKLLLSDSGFYLCASSNYGYTFGSGTRLTVV.

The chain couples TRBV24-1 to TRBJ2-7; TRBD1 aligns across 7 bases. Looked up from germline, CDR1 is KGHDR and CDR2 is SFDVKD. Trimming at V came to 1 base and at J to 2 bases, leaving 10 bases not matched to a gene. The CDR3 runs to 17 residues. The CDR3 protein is CATSDFDRAGVTYEQYF. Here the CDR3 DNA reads TGTGCCACCAGTGATTTCGACAGGGCAGGAGTGACCTACGAGCAGTACTTC.

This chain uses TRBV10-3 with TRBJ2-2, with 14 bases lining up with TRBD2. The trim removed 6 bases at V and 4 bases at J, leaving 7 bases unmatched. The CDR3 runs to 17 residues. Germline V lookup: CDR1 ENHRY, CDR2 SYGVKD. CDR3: CAIRPGTSGRSTGELFF. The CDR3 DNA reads TGTGCCATCAGGCCCGGGACTAGCGGGAGAAGCACCGGGGAGCTGTTTTTT.

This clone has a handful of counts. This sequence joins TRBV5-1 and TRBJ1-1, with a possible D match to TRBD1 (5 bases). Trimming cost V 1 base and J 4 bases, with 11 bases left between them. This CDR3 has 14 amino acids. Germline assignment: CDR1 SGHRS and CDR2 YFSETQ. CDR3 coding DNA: TGCGCCAGCAGCTTGAACGGAGGGGTCACTGAAGCTTTCTTT. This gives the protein CASSLNGGVTEAFF.

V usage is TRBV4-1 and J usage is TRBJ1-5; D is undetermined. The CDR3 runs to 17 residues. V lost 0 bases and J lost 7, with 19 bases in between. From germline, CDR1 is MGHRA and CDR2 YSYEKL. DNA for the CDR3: TGCGCCAGCAGCCAAGAAGAAGGGAGATGGGGAAACCAGCCCCAGCATTTT. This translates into CASSQEEGRWGNQPQHF.

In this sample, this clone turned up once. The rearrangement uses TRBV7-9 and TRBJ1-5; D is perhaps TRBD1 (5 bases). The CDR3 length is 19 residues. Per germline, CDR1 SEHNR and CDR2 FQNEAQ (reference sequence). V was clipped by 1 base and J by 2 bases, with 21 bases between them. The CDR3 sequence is CASSLEGWGPHDGNQPQHF. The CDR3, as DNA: TGTGCCAGCAGCTTAGAAGGATGGGGCCCCCATGATGGCAATCAGCCCCAGCATTTT.

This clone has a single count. CDR3 bases: TGCAGTGCTAGTCGCCTCTCCAGGGGCGAGCAGTACTTC. This translates into CSASRLSRGEQYF. The chain recombines TRBV20-1 with TRBJ2-7; D may be TRBD1 (6 bases). CDR3 length: 13 amino acids. Germline CDR1 reads DFQATT; CDR2 reads SNEGSKA (reference sequence). Trimming removed 3 bases at V and 6 bases at J, with 15 bases between.